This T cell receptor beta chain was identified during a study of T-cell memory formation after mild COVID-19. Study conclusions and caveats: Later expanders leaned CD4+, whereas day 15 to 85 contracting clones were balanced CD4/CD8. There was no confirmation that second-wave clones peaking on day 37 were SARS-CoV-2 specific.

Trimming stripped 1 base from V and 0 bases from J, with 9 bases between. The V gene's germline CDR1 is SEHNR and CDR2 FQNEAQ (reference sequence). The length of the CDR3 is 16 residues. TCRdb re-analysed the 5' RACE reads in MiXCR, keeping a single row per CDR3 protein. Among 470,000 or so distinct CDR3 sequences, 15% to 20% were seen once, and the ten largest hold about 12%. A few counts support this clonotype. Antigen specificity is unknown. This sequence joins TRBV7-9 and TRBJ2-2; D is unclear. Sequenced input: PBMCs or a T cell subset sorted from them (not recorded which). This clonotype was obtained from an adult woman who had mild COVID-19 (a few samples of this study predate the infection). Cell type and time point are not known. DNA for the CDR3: TGTGCCAGCAGCTTAGGTGAAGCACCGAACACCGGGGAGCTGTTTTTT. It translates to CASSLGEAPNTGELFF.